The following is a T cell receptor beta chain sequence with its context. What it recognizes is unknown. Germline CDR1 reads GTSNPN; CDR2 reads SVGIG (reference sequence). V lost 0 bases and J 3 bases, leaving 3 bases between the germline ends. The CDR3 runs 12 residues. The data are from a study of cytomegalovirus exposure and HLA in healthy donors. Study summary: Approximately 85 million unique TCRs from HLA-typed donors were held in an early data release. Study findings and constraints: A later analysis found TCR association rates differed by HLA locus, highest for DRB1 and lowest for HLA-C. The likely explanation for a cluster of highly shared sequence variants was sequencing artifact.

Primers: 60 Vbeta forward and 13 Jbeta reverse. TCRdb's copy holds only in-frame clones and misses some; the assay was immunoSEQ multiplex PCR. The repertoire consists of roughly 100,000 clones, with approximately 9% occurring once and the leading ten covering around 5%. The rearrangement links TRBV30 to TRBJ1-3; D remains unclear. The TCR comes from a man between 45 and 60 years old in good health and CMV-seropositive. The material sequenced was PBMCs. The CDR3, as DNA: TGTGCCTGGAGTGTACTTGGAAACACCATATATTTT. Amino acid sequence: CAWSVLGNTIYF. The complete variable domain, with remaining parts taken from reference TRBV30 and TRBJ1-3, reads SQTIHQWPATLVQPVGSPLSLECTVEGTSNPNLYWYRQAAGRGLQLLFYSVGIGQISSEVPQNLSASRPQDRQFILSSKKLLLSDSGFYLCAWSVLGNTIYFGEGSWLTVV.